Each of the 24 T cell receptor beta chains below was sequenced from the same sample in a study of T cell repertoires in cytomegalovirus infection. TCRdb analysed the reads with MiXCR anew, one entry per CDR3 protein. This sample yields more than 200,000 distinct CDR3 sequences, of which 8% to 9.5% are seen a single time; over 12% belongs to the top ten. The sample taken for sequencing was PBMCs. The receptor source for this set is a human donor in good health (CMV status not recorded). Some clones in this sample may be carry-over from other donors' samples.

This clonotype was detected ten times or more. The CDR3 protein is CASSLALMGQGGSPLHF. Here the CDR3 DNA reads TGTGCCAGCAGCTTAGCGCTCATGGGCCAGGGGGGTTCACCCCTCCACTTT. This chain joins TRBV7-2 and TRBJ1-6; TRBD1 agrees at 7 bases. Trimming cost V 0 bases and J 9 bases; bases outside gene matches: 11. Germline CDR1 reads SGHTA; CDR2 reads FQGNSA. There are 17 residues in the CDR3.

This clonotype showed up many times. The V gene is TRBV20-1, the J gene TRBJ1-1, with D possibly TRBD1 on 5 matching bases. CDR3 length: 15 amino acids. In germline, CDR1 is DFQATT, CDR2 SNEGSKA (reference sequence). The V gene lost 3 bases and the J gene lost 6 bases, with 20 bases spanning the gap. This CDR3 reads CSARASGGEIPEAFF. Here the CDR3 DNA reads TGCAGTGCTAGGGCGTCGGGGGGTGAGATCCCTGAAGCTTTCTTT.

In this sample, this clonotype turned up a few times. This chain uses TRBV29-1 with TRBJ1-6; 9 bases agree with TRBD1. The CDR3 covers 15 residues. The germline CDR1 and CDR2 sequences are SQVTM and ANQGSEA. V trimming: 7 bases; J trimming: 6 bases; junction bases outside the gene matches: 10. CDR3 loop: CSAMTGGSGNSPLHF. The CDR3 nucleotides read TGCAGCGCTATGACAGGGGGTAGTGGTAATTCACCCCTCCACTTT.

Only a few counts were recorded for this clonotype. Because the CDR3's place on the DNA is in doubt, the DNA is left out and the CDR3 is given as listed by TCRdb. The rearrangement links TRBV7-5 to TRBJ2-7. TRBV7-5 is termed a pseudogene. The CDR3 is 20 amino acids in total, end residues counted. The CDR3 here is CISVPEAFIYGCEDSYEQYF.

The sample holds many counts of this clonotype. This sequence joins TRBV12-3 or TRBV12-4 and TRBJ2-4; 9 bases agree with TRBD1. V lost 6 bases, J lost 2 bases, and 8 bases stayed unmatched. The CDR3 extends over 16 amino acids. For the CDR3, the DNA is TGTGCCAGCAGCCTCGGACAGGGGAGGACCAAAAACATTCAGTACTTC. Amino acid sequence: CASSLGQGRTKNIQYF.

As for this clonotype: A single base separates this from a much larger clone, so it may be a read error. J is TRBJ2-6 and V is TRBV7-9; D call uncertain. In germline, CDR1 is SEHNR, CDR2 FQNEAQ (reference sequence). V was cut by 7 bases and J by 0 bases, with 1 base left in between. The CDR3 is 12 amino acids. The CDR3 DNA sequence: TGTGCCAGCACCTCTGGGGCCAACGTCCTGACTTTC. Translated, it gives CASTSGANVLTF.

This clonotype was counted only a few times. The CDR3 coding sequence is TGCAGTGCTAGAGATCAGGGGTGGGGTGAGCAGTTCTTC. The encoded protein is CSARDQGWGEQFF. The V and J genes are TRBV20-1 and TRBJ2-1; perhaps TRBD1 as D (6 bases). CDR3 length equals 13 residues. Deletions cut 0 bases from V and 9 bases from J, with 12 bases between. Looked up from germline, CDR1 is DFQATT and CDR2 is SNEGSKA (reference sequence).

This clonotype was counted a few times. Written as DNA, the CDR3 is TGTGCCAGCAACCCGACAGGGAAGTACACTGAAGCTTTCTTT. Protein: CASNPTGKYTEAFF. This sequence joins TRBV12-3 or TRBV12-4 and TRBJ1-1, with TRBD1 matching 7 bases. The trim removed 7 bases at V and 3 bases at J, leaving 8 bases unmatched. The length of the CDR3 is 14 residues.

The chain employs TRBV27 and TRBJ1-1; the match to TRBD1 covers 7 bases. CDR1 MNHEY and CDR2 SMNVEV come from the germline V gene (reference sequence). The trim removed 6 bases at V and 3 bases at J, leaving 7 bases unmatched. The CDR3 is 14 residues long. The CDR3 region has the DNA TGTGCCAGCAGCCCTGGGACAGATCACACTGAAGCTTTCTTT. This codes for CASSPGTDHTEAFF.

This clonotype was recorded at least ten times. The chain recombines TRBV7-2 with TRBJ2-3; D possibly corresponds to TRBD2 (6 bases). There are 15 residues in the CDR3. Between the trimmed V and J ends, which lost 1 base and 2 bases, there was a span of 10 bases. Germline loops: CDR1 SGHTA, CDR2 FQGNSA. The CDR3 nucleotides are TGTGCCAGCAGCTTAGACGCGGGGCCCACAGATACGCAGTATTTT. It specifies CASSLDAGPTDTQYF. Full variable domain (missing parts from reference TRBV7-2 and TRBJ2-3): GAGVSQSPSNKVTEKGKDVELRCDPISGHTALYWYRQSLGQGLEFLIYFQGNSAPDKSGLPSDRFSAERTGGSVSTLTIQRTQQEDSAVYLCASSLDAGPTDTQYFGPGTRLTVL.

Turning to this clonotype: A much larger clone differs by one base, so this may be a read error. As the CDR3 is not closed by the conserved phenylalanine or tryptophan, this likely results from a read error. The chain couples TRBV7-2 to TRBJ1-4; perhaps TRBD1 as D (6 bases). Trimming shortened V by 6 bases and J by 2 bases, and 13 bases separated the two germline ends. Germline loops: CDR1 SGHTA, CDR2 FQGNSA. This CDR3 region has 15 residues. Written as DNA, the CDR3 is TGTGCCAGCAGGGGTACAGGGAACACTAATGAAAAACTGTTTCTT. Translated, it gives CASRGTGNTNEKLFL.

This clonotype was observed at least ten times. V gene TRBV7-2 combines with J gene TRBJ1-2; D unclear. Germline CDR1 reads SGHTA; CDR2 reads FQGNSA. The CDR3 runs 19 residues. V was cut by 2 bases and J by 4 bases, with 26 bases left in between. CDR3: CASSLPSDGEGVDPYGYTF. Written as DNA, the CDR3 is TGTGCCAGCAGCTTACCTTCTGATGGGGAGGGCGTGGACCCCTATGGCTACACCTTC. Complete variable domain (other parts from reference TRBV7-2 and TRBJ1-2): GAGVSQSPSNKVTEKGKDVELRCDPISGHTALYWYRQSLGQGLEFLIYFQGNSAPDKSGLPSDRFSAERTGGSVSTLTIQRTQQEDSAVYLCASSLPSDGEGVDPYGYTFGSGTRLTVV.

Many counts were recorded for this clonotype. DNA for the CDR3: TGCGCCAGCAGTGTGGGGCTAACCGGCAATGAGCAGTTCTTC. This translates into CASSVGLTGNEQFF. V is TRBV10-1 and J is TRBJ2-1; maybe TRBD1 (5 bases). CDR1 WNHNN and CDR2 SYGVQD come from the germline V gene (reference sequence). Trimming cost V 4 bases and J 6 bases, with 13 bases left between them. This CDR3 region has 14 residues.

This clonotype was found a few times. This chain joins TRBV28 and TRBJ1-2; D is perhaps TRBD1 (6 bases). Germline CDR1 MDHEN, CDR2 SYDVKM. Trimming cost V 5 bases and J 0 bases, with 10 bases left between them. The CDR3 consists of 14 residues. Here the CDR3 DNA reads TGTGCCAGCAGTAAGGGGGGAGCTAACTATGGCTACACCTTC. It specifies CASSKGGANYGYTF.

This clonotype was recorded at least ten times. This chain connects TRBV30 to TRBJ1-1; TRBD1 matches at 11 bases. V trimming: 3 bases; J trimming: 5 bases; junction bases outside the gene matches: 14. The germline V gene encodes CDR1 GTSNPN and CDR2 SVGIG (reference sequence). CDR3 length: 17 residues. CDR3 in DNA: TGTGCCTGGAGACCCCGGACAGGGGGCATTTCGGGGACTGAAGCTTTCTTT. Its protein product is CAWRPRTGGISGTEAFF.

Ten or more counts support this clonotype. V and J are TRBV11-3 and TRBJ1-1; D is uncertain. CDR3 length: 14 residues. V lost 2 bases, J lost 2 bases, and 9 bases lay in between. Germline V gene lookup returns CDR1 SGHNT and CDR2 YENEEA. CDR3 protein: CASSLSSRNTEAFF. CDR3 nucleotide sequence: TGTGCCAGCAGCTTATCTTCACGAAACACTGAAGCTTTCTTT. The full variable domain, completed using reference TRBV11-3 and TRBJ1-1, is EAGVVQSPRYKIIEKKQPVAFWCNPISGHNTLYWYLQNLGQGPELLIRYENEEAVDDSQLPKDRFSAERLKGVDSTLKIQPAELGDSAVYLCASSLSSRNTEAFFGQGTRLTVV.

This clonotype was picked up many times. The gene calls are TRBV7-9 and TRBJ2-1; 8 bases align to TRBD2. Germline CDR1 reads SEHNR; CDR2 reads FQNEAQ (reference sequence). V lost 7 bases and J lost 5; bases outside the gene matches: 7. This CDR3 contains 14 residues. This CDR3 reads CASTHAGGNNEQFF. CDR3 bases: TGTGCCAGCACCCATGCGGGGGGAAACAATGAGCAGTTCTTC.

This clonotype was seen at least ten times. In nucleotides, the CDR3 is TGTGCCAGCAGCTTAGGGAACACCGGGGAGCTGTTTTTT. Translated, it gives CASSLGNTGELFF. The chain uses TRBV7-2 and TRBJ2-2; no reliable D call. The CDR3 extends over 13 amino acids. Trimming pared 1 base from V and 1 base from J, leaving 1 base between. Germline CDR1 reads SGHTA; CDR2 reads FQGNSA. The full variable domain, completed using reference TRBV7-2 and TRBJ2-2, is GAGVSQSPSNKVTEKGKDVELRCDPISGHTALYWYRQSLGQGLEFLIYFQGNSAPDKSGLPSDRFSAERTGGSVSTLTIQRTQQEDSAVYLCASSLGNTGELFFGEGSRLTVL.

This clonotype was recorded many times. V is TRBV7-2 and J is TRBJ1-2; D is unclear. Germline-derived CDR1 and CDR2 are SGHTA and FQGNSA. This CDR3 region has 14 residues. The germline V and J ends were trimmed by 4 bases and 0 bases, with 9 bases remaining between them. CDR3 coding DNA: TGTGCCAGCAGCTCCAGTACCGCTAACTATGGCTACACCTTC. It translates to CASSSSTANYGYTF.

Turning to this clonotype: One base away lies a much larger clone, so this may be a sequencing read error. V and J are TRBV11-2 and TRBJ2-3; D remains ambiguous. CDR3 length: 13 amino acids. V shed 4 bases and J shed 8 bases, with 13 bases lying between them. Germline loops: CDR1 SGHAT, CDR2 FQNNGV. CDR3 in DNA: TGTGCCAGCAGCTCAGATAGGAGAAGTACGCAGTATTTT. It translates to CASSSDRRSTQYF. Complete variable domain (other parts from reference TRBV11-2 and TRBJ2-3): EAGVAQSPRYKIIEKRQSVAFWCNPISGHATLYWYQQILGQGPKLLIQFQNNGVVDDSQLPKDRFSAERLKGVDSTLKIQPAKLEDSAVYLCASSSDRRSTQYFGPGTRLTVL.

The table lists this clonotype with a few counts. With a much larger clone just one base away, this may be a read error. The chain employs TRBV11-2 and TRBJ2-2; no clear D. The CDR3 sequence is 14 residues long. The V and J ends lost 0 bases and 0 bases respectively, with 2 bases between them. From germline, CDR1 is SGHAT and CDR2 FQNNGV. CDR3 nucleotide sequence: TGTGCCAGCAGCTTAGAAGCGAACACCGGGGAGCTGTTTTTT. This codes for CASSLEANTGELFF.

Ten or more counts support this clonotype. CDR3 in DNA: TGTGCCAGCAGCTTATTTCAGGGGACTAGCACAGATACGCAGTATTTT. Translating gives CASSLFQGTSTDTQYF. The rearrangement uses TRBV7-8 and TRBJ2-3, with D possibly called TRBD1 or TRBD2 (6 bases each). CDR1 and CDR2 (germline): SGHVS, FQNEAQ. The ends were cut back, 2 bases at V and 0 bases at J, with 12 bases in the middle. The CDR3 loop spans 16 amino acids.

This clonotype showed up many times. The chain employs TRBV12-3 or TRBV12-4 and TRBJ2-5; TRBD1 aligns across 7 bases. V was clipped by 2 bases and J by 1 base; unmatched bases: 4. This CDR3 is built from 15 residues. The CDR3 DNA reads as TGTGCCAGCAGTTTACGGACAGGCCGCCAAGAGACCCAGTACTTC. Translating gives CASSLRTGRQETQYF.

This clonotype was observed many times. The J gene is TRBJ1-3, the V gene TRBV7-2; tentatively, D is TRBD1 (5 bases). This CDR3 has 12 residues. V lost 6 bases to trimming and J lost 7 bases, with 10 bases between them. From germline, CDR1 is SGHTA and CDR2 FQGNSA. This CDR3 reads CASSPGTNTIYF. The CDR3 DNA is TGTGCCAGCAGTCCGGGGACTAACACCATATATTTT.